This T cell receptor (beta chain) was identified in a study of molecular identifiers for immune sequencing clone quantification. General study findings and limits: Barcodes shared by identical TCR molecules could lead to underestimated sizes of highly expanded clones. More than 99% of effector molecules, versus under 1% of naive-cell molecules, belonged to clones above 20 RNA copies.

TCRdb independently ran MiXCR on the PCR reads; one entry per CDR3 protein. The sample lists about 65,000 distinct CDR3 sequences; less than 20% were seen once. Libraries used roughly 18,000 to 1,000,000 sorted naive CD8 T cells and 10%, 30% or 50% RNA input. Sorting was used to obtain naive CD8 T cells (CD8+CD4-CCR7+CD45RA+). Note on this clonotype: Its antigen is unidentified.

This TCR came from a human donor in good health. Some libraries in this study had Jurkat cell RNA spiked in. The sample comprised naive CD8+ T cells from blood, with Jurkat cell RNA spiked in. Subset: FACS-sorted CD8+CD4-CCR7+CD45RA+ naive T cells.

This CDR3 reads CASSLSEGARSYEQYF. The DNA for the CDR3 is TGTGCCAGCAGTTTATCCGAGGGGGCGCGCTCCTACGAGCAGTACTTC. The rearrangement links TRBV27 to TRBJ2-7; 7 nucleotides agree with TRBD1. After removal of 0 bases from V and 0 bases from J, the junction contained 5 bases not matched to a gene. The CDR3 is 16 residues long. CDR1 MNHEY and CDR2 SMNVEV come from the germline V gene (reference sequence).